This T cell receptor (beta chain) originates from a study of blood T cell repertoires in COVID-19. The wider study: COVID-19 samples, acute and convalescent, were from the United States, Italy and Spain. In each case, the material was cDNA or gDNA derived from T cells, B-cell-depleted T cells, or PBMCs.

The CDR3 is 15 amino acids. Between the trimmed V and J ends, which lost 6 bases and 5 bases, there was a span of 19 bases. Germline assignment: CDR1 MNHEY and CDR2 SVGAGI. In the study's own analysis: Counts of nucleated cells, estimated from reference gene primer amplification, were obtained. Only in-frame clones appear in the TCRdb table, and some are missing; sequencing was by immunoSEQ multiplex PCR. D and trimming come from the DNA, and the V and J calls and clone size come from that table. The data hold some 80,000 clones, with around 80% observed a single time. The sequence was obtained from a man aged 55 to 70 with active or convalescent COVID-19. J is TRBJ1-1 and V is TRBV6-5; TRBD1 is a possible D gene (5 bases). Sequencing used peripheral blood. The CDR3: CASSDWTSGGTEAFF. The CDR3 DNA reads TGTGCCAGCAGCGACTGGACTAGCGGGGGGACTGAAGCTTTCTTT.